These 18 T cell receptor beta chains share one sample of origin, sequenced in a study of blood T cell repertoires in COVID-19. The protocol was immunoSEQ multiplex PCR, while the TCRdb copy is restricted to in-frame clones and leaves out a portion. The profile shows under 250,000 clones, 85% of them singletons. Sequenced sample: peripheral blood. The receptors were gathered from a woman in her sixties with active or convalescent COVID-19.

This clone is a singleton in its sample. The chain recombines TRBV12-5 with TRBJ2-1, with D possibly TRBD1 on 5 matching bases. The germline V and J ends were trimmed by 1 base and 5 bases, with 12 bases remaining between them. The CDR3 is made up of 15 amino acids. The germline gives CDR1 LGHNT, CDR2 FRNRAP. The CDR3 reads CASGLGGVGNNEQFF. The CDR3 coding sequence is TGTGCTAGTGGTTTGGGGGGCGTAGGGAACAATGAGCAGTTCTTC.

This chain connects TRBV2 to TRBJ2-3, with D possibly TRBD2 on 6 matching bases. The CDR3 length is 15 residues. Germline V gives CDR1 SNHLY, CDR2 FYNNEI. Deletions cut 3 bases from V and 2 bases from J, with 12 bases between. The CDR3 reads CASSEDSGSTDTQYF. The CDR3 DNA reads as TGTGCCAGCAGTGAGGATAGCGGATCCACAGATACGCAGTATTTT.

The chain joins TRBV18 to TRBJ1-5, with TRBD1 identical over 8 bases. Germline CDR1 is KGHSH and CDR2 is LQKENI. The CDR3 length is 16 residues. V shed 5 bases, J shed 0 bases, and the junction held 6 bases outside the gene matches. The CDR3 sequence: CASSSQGAYSNQPQHF. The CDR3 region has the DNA TGTGCCAGCTCATCGCAGGGGGCGTATAGCAATCAGCCCCAGCATTTT.

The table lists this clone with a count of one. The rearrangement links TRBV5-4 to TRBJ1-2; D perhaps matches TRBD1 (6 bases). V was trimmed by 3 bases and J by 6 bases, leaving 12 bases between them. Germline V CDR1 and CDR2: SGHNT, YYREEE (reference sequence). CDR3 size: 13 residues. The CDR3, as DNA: TGTGCCAGCAGCTCCGGGACACGAGATGGCTACACCTTC. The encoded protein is CASSSGTRDGYTF.

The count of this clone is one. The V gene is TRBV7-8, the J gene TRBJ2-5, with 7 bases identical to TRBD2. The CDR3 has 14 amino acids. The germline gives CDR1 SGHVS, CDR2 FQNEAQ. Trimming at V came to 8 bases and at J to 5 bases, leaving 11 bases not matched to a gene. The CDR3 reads CASGRERGWETQYF. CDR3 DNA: TGTGCCAGCGGGCGGGAGAGGGGTTGGGAGACCCAGTACTTC.

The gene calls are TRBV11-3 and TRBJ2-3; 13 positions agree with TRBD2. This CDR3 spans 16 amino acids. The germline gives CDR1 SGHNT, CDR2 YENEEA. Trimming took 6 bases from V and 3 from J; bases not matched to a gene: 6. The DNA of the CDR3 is TGTGCCAGCAGTGTTGGACTAGCGGGAGCGACAGATACGCAGTATTTT. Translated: CASSVGLAGATDTQYF. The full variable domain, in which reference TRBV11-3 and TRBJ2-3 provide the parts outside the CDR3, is EAGVVQSPRYKIIEKKQPVAFWCNPISGHNTLYWYLQNLGQGPELLIRYENEEAVDDSQLPKDRFSAERLKGVDSTLKIQPAELGDSAVYLCASSVGLAGATDTQYFGPGTRLTVL.

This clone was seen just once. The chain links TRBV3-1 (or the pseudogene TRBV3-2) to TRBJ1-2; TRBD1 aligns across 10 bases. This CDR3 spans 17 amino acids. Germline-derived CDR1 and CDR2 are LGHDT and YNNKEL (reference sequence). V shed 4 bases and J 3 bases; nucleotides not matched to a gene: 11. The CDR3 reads CASSPKIWDRGDYGYTF. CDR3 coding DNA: TGTGCCAGCAGCCCCAAGATCTGGGACAGGGGAGACTATGGCTACACCTTC.

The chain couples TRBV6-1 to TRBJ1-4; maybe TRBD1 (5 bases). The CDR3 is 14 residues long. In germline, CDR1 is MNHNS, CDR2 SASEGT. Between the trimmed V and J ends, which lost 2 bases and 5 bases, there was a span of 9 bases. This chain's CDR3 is CASSESWGNEKLFF. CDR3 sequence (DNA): TGTGCCAGCAGTGAATCCTGGGGCAATGAAAAACTGTTTTTT.

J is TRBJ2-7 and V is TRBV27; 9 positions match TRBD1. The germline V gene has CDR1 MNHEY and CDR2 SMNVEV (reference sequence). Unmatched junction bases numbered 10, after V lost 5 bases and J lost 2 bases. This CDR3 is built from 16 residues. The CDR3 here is CASSPNRDRVTYEQYF. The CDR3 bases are TGTGCCAGCAGTCCAAACCGGGACAGGGTCACCTACGAGCAGTACTTC.

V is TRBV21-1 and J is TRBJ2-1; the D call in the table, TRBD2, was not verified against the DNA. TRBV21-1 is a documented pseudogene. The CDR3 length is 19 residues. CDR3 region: CASSNVGLATAFSYNEQFF. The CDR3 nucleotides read TGTGCCAGCAGCAACGTAGGACTAGCGACCGCTTTCTCCTACAATGAGCAGTTCTTC.

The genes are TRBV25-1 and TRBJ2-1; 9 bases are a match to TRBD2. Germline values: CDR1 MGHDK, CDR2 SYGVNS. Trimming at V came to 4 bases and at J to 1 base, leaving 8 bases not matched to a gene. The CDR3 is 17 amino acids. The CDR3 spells CASSVVGREGSYNEQFF. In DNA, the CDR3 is TGTGCCAGCAGTGTCGTTGGGCGGGAGGGGTCCTACAATGAGCAGTTCTTC.

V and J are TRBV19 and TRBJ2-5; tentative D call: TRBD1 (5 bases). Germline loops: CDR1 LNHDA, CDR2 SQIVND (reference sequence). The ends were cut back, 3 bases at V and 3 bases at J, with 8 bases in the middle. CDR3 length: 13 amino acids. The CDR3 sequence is CASSMGREETQYF. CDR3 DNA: TGTGCCAGTAGTATGGGCAGGGAAGAGACCCAGTACTTC.

CDR3 sequence: CASSLRRGGNYGYTF. Here the CDR3 DNA reads TGTGCCAGCAGTCTCAGACGGGGGGGTAACTATGGCTACACCTTC. V is TRBV6-5 and J is TRBJ1-2; D might be TRBD1 (5 bases). Trimming removed 5 bases from V and 1 base from J, with 14 bases in between. Germline values: CDR1 MNHEY, CDR2 SVGAGI. The CDR3 is 15 residues long.

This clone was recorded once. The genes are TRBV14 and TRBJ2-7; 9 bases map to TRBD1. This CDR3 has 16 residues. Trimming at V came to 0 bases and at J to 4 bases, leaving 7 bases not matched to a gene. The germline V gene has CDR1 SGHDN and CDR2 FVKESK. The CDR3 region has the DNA TGTGCCAGCAGCCAAGATTGCATGGACAGGGGTTACGAGCAGTACGTC. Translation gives CASSQDCMDRGYEQYV.

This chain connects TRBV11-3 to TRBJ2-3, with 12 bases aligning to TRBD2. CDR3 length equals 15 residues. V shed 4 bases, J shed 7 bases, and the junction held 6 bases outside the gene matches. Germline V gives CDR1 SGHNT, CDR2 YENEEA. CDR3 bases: TGTGCCAGCAGCTCGTCCGGGACTAGCGGGTATACGCAGTATTTT. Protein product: CASSSSGTSGYTQYF.

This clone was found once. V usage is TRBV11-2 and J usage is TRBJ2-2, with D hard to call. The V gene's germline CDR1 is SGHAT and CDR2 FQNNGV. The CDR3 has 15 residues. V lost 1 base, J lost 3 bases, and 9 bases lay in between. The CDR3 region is CASSLGGFDTGELFF. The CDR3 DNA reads TGTGCCAGCAGCTTAGGCGGCTTCGACACCGGGGAGCTGTTTTTT.

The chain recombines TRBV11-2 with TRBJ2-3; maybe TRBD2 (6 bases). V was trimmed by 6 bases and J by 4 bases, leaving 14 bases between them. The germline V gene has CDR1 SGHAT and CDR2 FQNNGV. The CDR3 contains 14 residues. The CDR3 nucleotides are TGTGCCAGCAGTGCGCGGGATGGCCCAGATACGCAGTATTTT. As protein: CASSARDGPDTQYF.

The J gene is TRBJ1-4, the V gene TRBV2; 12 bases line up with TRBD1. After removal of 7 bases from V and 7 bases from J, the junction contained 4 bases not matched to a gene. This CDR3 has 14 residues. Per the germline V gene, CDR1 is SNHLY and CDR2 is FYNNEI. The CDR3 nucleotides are TGTGCCAGCACCCCGGGACAGGGGGCTGAAAAACTGTTTTTT. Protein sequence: CASTPGQGAEKLFF.